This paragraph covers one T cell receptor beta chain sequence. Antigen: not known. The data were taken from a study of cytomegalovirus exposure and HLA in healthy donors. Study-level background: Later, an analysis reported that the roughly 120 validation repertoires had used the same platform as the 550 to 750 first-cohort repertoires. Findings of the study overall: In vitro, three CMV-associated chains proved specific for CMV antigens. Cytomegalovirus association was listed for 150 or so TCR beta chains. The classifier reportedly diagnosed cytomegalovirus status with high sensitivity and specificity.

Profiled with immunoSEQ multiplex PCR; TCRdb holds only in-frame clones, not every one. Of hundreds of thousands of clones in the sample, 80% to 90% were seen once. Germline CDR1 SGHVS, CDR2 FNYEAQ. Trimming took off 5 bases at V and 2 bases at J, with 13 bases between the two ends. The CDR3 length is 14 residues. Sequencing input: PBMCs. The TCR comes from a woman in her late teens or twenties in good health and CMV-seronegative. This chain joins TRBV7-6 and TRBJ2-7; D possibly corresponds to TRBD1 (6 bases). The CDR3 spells CASSPGTTPYEQYF. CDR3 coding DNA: TGTGCCAGCAGCCCCGGGACAACCCCCTACGAGCAGTACTTC.